One and the same sample provided the 32 T cell receptor beta chains below, sequenced in a study of cytomegalovirus exposure and HLA in healthy donors. Primers for the PCR totalled 60 Vbeta and 13 Jbeta. TCRdb's copy holds only in-frame clones and misses some; the assay was immunoSEQ multiplex PCR. In the table there are about 140,000 clones, around 75% of which are singletons. Material: PBMCs. The receptors originated from a man between 18 and 35 years old in good health and CMV-seropositive.

A few counts support this clone. This sequence joins TRBV28 and TRBJ2-7, with D possibly matching TRBD2 (6 bases). This CDR3 spans 14 amino acids. Germline CDR1 is MDHEN and CDR2 is SYDVKM. Trimming shortened V by 4 bases and J by 5 bases, and 15 bases separated the two germline ends. Here the CDR3 DNA reads TGTGCCAGCAGTTACCGCAGGAGGGCGCACGAGCAGTACTTC. Encoded protein: CASSYRRRAHEQYF.

V gene TRBV9 combines with J gene TRBJ2-7, with 7 bases fitting TRBD1. Trimming removed 0 bases from V and 4 bases from J; junction bases left unmatched: 4. Germline V gene data show CDR1 as SGDLS and CDR2 as YYNGEE. This CDR3 is built from 14 residues. The CDR3 region is CASSVDHRGYEQYF. CDR3 DNA sequence: TGTGCCAGCAGCGTAGATCACAGGGGTTACGAGCAGTACTTC.

This chain links TRBV2 with TRBJ2-5, with D possibly being TRBD2 (7 bases). Between the trimmed V and J ends, which lost 5 bases and 4 bases, there was a span of 23 bases. The CDR3 is made up of 17 amino acids. The germline CDR1 and CDR2 sequences are SNHLY and FYNNEI. This CDR3 reads CASSPGRGGAGLETQYF. For the CDR3, the DNA is TGTGCCAGCAGTCCCGGGCGAGGGGGAGCGGGGCTAGAGACCCAGTACTTC.

The chain recombines TRBV18 with TRBJ2-7, with 9 positions matching TRBD2. The CDR3 covers 20 residues. After removal of 3 bases from V and 2 bases from J, the junction contained 20 bases not matched to a gene. Germline lookup yields CDR1 KGHSH and CDR2 LQKENI. The CDR3 sequence is CASSPTQRLAVSEGPYEQYF. In DNA, the CDR3 is TGTGCCAGCTCACCTACCCAGCGACTAGCGGTTTCCGAGGGCCCCTACGAGCAGTACTTC.

This sequence joins TRBV28 and TRBJ1-5; a possible D gene is TRBD1 (5 bases). V lost 3 bases to trimming and J lost 6 bases, with 9 bases between them. Germline assignment: CDR1 MDHEN and CDR2 SYDVKM. The CDR3 is made up of 13 amino acids. The CDR3 spells CASSLTVGQPQHF. The CDR3 nucleotides are TGTGCCAGCAGTTTGACAGTAGGTCAGCCCCAGCATTTT.

This sequence joins TRBV28 and TRBJ2-3; the match to TRBD2 covers 9 bases. This CDR3 region has 18 residues. V gave up 6 bases and J gave up 7 bases; unmatched junction bases: 20. In germline, CDR1 is MDHEN, CDR2 SYDVKM. The DNA of the CDR3 is TGTGCCAGCAGCGAGTTTACCGGGCGGGAGGGCCCTCCCAATACGCAGTATTTT. Translating it yields CASSEFTGREGPPNTQYF.

The V and J genes are TRBV28 and TRBJ2-1; 13 bases align to TRBD2. The ends lost 3 bases at V and 6 bases at J; junction bases unmatched: 5. Germline V gene data show CDR1 as MDHEN and CDR2 as SYDVKM. CDR3 length: 16 amino acids. The CDR3, as DNA: TGTGCCAGCAGTTTGTCCACTAGCGGGAGGGCCAATGAGCAGTTCTTC. The encoded protein is CASSLSTSGRANEQFF.

This clone occurred a few times. The chain links TRBV28 to TRBJ2-4; the match to TRBD1 covers 8 bases. Germline-derived CDR1 and CDR2 are MDHEN and SYDVKM. The V and J ends lost 6 bases and 13 bases, in that order; junction bases with no gene match: 8. There are 12 residues in the CDR3. The DNA for the CDR3 is TGTGCCAGCAGGGCCGACAGGGGAGGACAGTACTTC. Translated: CASRADRGGQYF.

This chain connects TRBV27 to TRBJ2-1; 9 nucleotides line up with TRBD2. With 2 bases clipped from V and 5 bases from J, the junction kept 4 bases outside the gene matches. This CDR3 has 15 amino acids. CDR1 and CDR2 (germline): MNHEY, SMNVEV (reference sequence). CDR3 sequence reads: CASSLAGLANNEQFF. CDR3 sequence (DNA): TGTGCCAGCAGTTTAGCCGGACTAGCGAACAATGAGCAGTTCTTC.

The gene calls are TRBV19 and TRBJ1-4; D gene ambiguous. Trimming pared 8 bases from V and 7 bases from J, leaving 17 bases between. The CDR3 is 14 amino acids. Germline assignment: CDR1 LNHDA and CDR2 SQIVND (reference sequence). Here the CDR3 DNA reads TGTGCCAGTTCCCCCCTTAGTATTGGTGAAAAACTGTTTTTT. Residues: CASSPLSIGEKLFF.

The chain recombines TRBV28 with TRBJ1-3; D perhaps matches TRBD1 (5 bases). In germline, CDR1 is MDHEN, CDR2 SYDVKM. The CDR3 contains 16 residues. The V gene lost 7 bases and the J gene lost 8 bases, with 24 bases spanning the gap. The CDR3 sequence is CASTPRSSGLAYTIYF. DNA of the CDR3: TGTGCCAGCACCCCTCGGTCCTCAGGGTTAGCATACACCATATATTTT.

The chain has TRBV30 and TRBJ1-2; no clear D. This CDR3 region has 11 residues. Germline CDR1 GTSNPN, CDR2 SVGIG (reference sequence). Trimming took off 5 bases at V and 1 base at J, with 5 bases between the two ends. CDR3: CAWLLNYGYTF. The CDR3 DNA is TGTGCCTGGCTCCTTAACTATGGCTACACCTTC.

About this clone: Other nucleotide sequences in the sample specify the same CDR3. The chain joins TRBV18 to TRBJ2-5; no definite D call. The V end lost 4 bases, the J end lost 2 bases, and 2 bases lay between the germline ends. The V gene's germline CDR1 is KGHSH and CDR2 LQKENI. This CDR3 comprises 11 residues. CDR3 nucleotide sequence: TGTGCCAGCTCACTACAAGAGACCCAGTACTTC. Its translation: CASSLQETQYF.

This clone showed up just once. The genes are TRBV6-1 and TRBJ1-2; D call uncertain. CDR1 and CDR2 (germline): MNHNS, SASEGT. V lost 2 bases and J lost 8, with 12 bases in between. The CDR3 contains 13 residues. As DNA, the CDR3 is TGTGCCAGCAGTGAACCGGGCGGACTAGGCTACACCTTC. This sequence encodes CASSEPGGLGYTF.

This sequence joins TRBV28 and TRBJ2-1; D may be TRBD2 (6 bases). The CDR3 length is 14 residues. CDR1 is MDHEN and CDR2 is SYDVKM in the germline V gene. Between the trimmed V and J ends, which lost 8 bases and 3 bases, there was a span of 14 bases. Here the CDR3 reads CASLPLGSYNEQFF. CDR3 sequence (DNA): TGTGCCAGCCTCCCCCTCGGGAGCTACAATGAGCAGTTCTTC.

This sequence joins TRBV11-2 and TRBJ2-5; D might be TRBD2 (5 bases). V lost 2 bases, J lost 4 bases, and 17 bases lay in between. CDR1 SGHAT and CDR2 FQNNGV come from the germline V gene. The CDR3 extends over 16 amino acids. The CDR3 nucleotides are TGTGCCAGCAGCTTAAGGAGCCCCCGGGAATCAGAGACCCAGTACTTC. This translates into CASSLRSPRESETQYF.

This clone was seen more than once but under ten times. The chain combines TRBV6-1 with TRBJ1-1, with a possible D match to TRBD1 (5 bases). V lost 4 bases and J lost 1, with 7 bases in between. CDR1 and CDR2 from the germline V gene are MNHNS and SASEGT. This CDR3 contains 13 residues. CDR3 coding DNA: TGTGCCAGCAGTGTAACAGGGAACACTGAAGCTTTCTTT. This sequence encodes CASSVTGNTEAFF.

This clone was observed a handful of times. The chain joins TRBV18 to TRBJ1-4; 9 positions match TRBD1. Germline V gene lookup returns CDR1 KGHSH and CDR2 LQKENI. This CDR3 has 14 amino acids. V trimming: 3 bases; J trimming: 7 bases; junction bases outside the gene matches: 3. The CDR3 bases are TGTGCCAGCTCACCGACAGGGGGGTTTGAAAAACTGTTTTTT. Protein sequence: CASSPTGGFEKLFF.

The V gene is TRBV28, the J gene TRBJ2-1, with D possibly matching TRBD2 (5 bases). The CDR3 has 15 residues. V lost 1 base, J lost 6 bases, and 13 bases lay in between. The V gene's germline CDR1 is MDHEN and CDR2 SYDVKM. The CDR3 region has the DNA TGTGCCAGCAGTTTATCTCCGGGAAGAAGCAATGAGCAGTTCTTC. Residues: CASSLSPGRSNEQFF. The full variable domain, in which reference TRBV28 and TRBJ2-1 provide the parts outside the CDR3, is DVKVTQSSRYLVKRTGEKVFLECVQDMDHENMFWYRQDPGLGLRLIYFSYDVKMKEKGDIPEGYSVSREKKERFSLILESASTNQTSMYLCASSLSPGRSNEQFFGPGTRLTVL.

The chain has TRBV2 and TRBJ2-3; 8 nucleotides line up with TRBD2. This CDR3 comprises 15 residues. Germline V CDR1 and CDR2: SNHLY, FYNNEI. The V and J ends lost 5 bases and 4 bases, in that order; junction bases with no gene match: 8. CDR3 coding DNA: TGTGCCAGCAGTTCACTAGCGGAGTCAGCAGATACGCAGTATTTT. Encoded protein: CASSSLAESADTQYF.

The CDR3 sequence is CASSIPSSGNTIYF. The CDR3 DNA sequence: TGTGCCAGTAGTATCCCGAGCTCTGGAAACACCATATATTTT. The chain employs TRBV19 and TRBJ1-3, with D unclear. The germline gives CDR1 LNHDA, CDR2 SQIVND (reference sequence). This CDR3 is built from 14 residues. V dropped 3 bases and J dropped 0 bases, with 6 bases sitting between them.

This chain links TRBV10-1 with TRBJ1-1; tentatively, D is TRBD1 (6 bases). Trimming left V 0 bases short and J 1 base short, with 9 bases between. Germline loops: CDR1 WNHNN, CDR2 SYGVQD (reference sequence). There are 15 residues in the CDR3. The CDR3 DNA sequence: TGCGCCAGCAGTGAGTCGGGACACAGGAACACTGAAGCTTTCTTT. Amino acid sequence: CASSESGHRNTEAFF.

The rearrangement uses TRBV6-5 and TRBJ2-7, with D maybe TRBD1 (7 bases). V lost 4 bases to trimming and J lost 6 bases, with 19 bases between them. The CDR3 loop spans 15 amino acids. Germline CDR1 MNHEY, CDR2 SVGAGI. The CDR3 nucleotides are TGTGCCAGCAGTTCAGCAGGGGGACTCTTTGGCGAGCAGTACTTC. Protein sequence: CASSSAGGLFGEQYF.

The chain combines TRBV6-5 with TRBJ2-7, with 7 bases lining up with TRBD1. CDR3 length equals 13 residues. CDR1 and CDR2 (germline): MNHEY, SVGAGI. J was trimmed by 3 bases and V by 6 bases; bases with no gene match: 5. CDR3 sequence: CASRNRQGYEQYF. As DNA, the CDR3 is TGTGCCAGCAGAAATAGACAGGGCTACGAGCAGTACTTC.

The chain combines TRBV7-9 with TRBJ2-7; TRBD2 aligns across 8 bases. Losses at the gene ends were 6 bases for V and 6 bases for J; bases not matched to a gene: 13. The CDR3 extends over 15 amino acids. Germline loops: CDR1 SEHNR, CDR2 FQNEAQ (reference sequence). CDR3 region: CASSSPGTSYVEQYF. CDR3 DNA sequence: TGTGCCAGCAGTTCCCCCGGGACTAGTTATGTCGAGCAGTACTTC.

The CDR3, as DNA: TGCGCCAGCAGCTTGGATTTATCGGGAGTACTGGAGACCCAGTACTTC. Protein product: CASSLDLSGVLETQYF. The V gene is TRBV5-1, the J gene TRBJ2-5; D may be TRBD2 (6 bases). Germline-derived CDR1 and CDR2 are SGHRS and YFSETQ. The V end was cut by 0 bases, the J end by 5 bases, with 17 bases between. The CDR3 is made up of 16 amino acids.

In DNA, the CDR3 is TGTGCCAGCAGCTTGGTGACTAGCGGGAGAGGTGAGCAGTACTTC. Protein sequence: CASSLVTSGRGEQYF. The rearrangement links TRBV5-6 to TRBJ2-7; TRBD2 matches 12 bases. CDR1 and CDR2 from the germline V gene are SGHDT and YYEEEE. This CDR3 is built from 15 residues. J gave up 7 bases and V 0 bases, and 5 bases lay outside the gene matches.

The rearrangement uses TRBV9 and TRBJ2-1; 11 nucleotides align to TRBD2. Per the germline V gene, CDR1 is SGDLS and CDR2 is YYNGEE. The CDR3 spans 16 residues. Trimming removed 4 bases from V and 8 bases from J; junction bases left unmatched: 11. The CDR3 is CASSSLAGVKFDEQFF. CDR3 nucleotide sequence: TGTGCCAGCAGCTCACTAGCGGGAGTGAAATTTGATGAGCAGTTCTTC.

This chain uses TRBV11-2 with TRBJ2-1; 7 nucleotides align to TRBD2. The length of the CDR3 is 15 residues. V gave up 3 bases and J gave up 4 bases; unmatched junction bases: 6. Germline V gene sequence: CDR1 SGHAT, CDR2 FQNNGV. This CDR3 is CASSLELAEYNEQFF. CDR3 DNA sequence: TGTGCCAGCAGCTTGGAGCTAGCGGAGTACAATGAGCAGTTCTTC.

Remarks on this clone: At one of its ends the junction is not consistent with the germline gene, which may arise from a read error. The J gene is TRBJ1-2, the V gene TRBV5-4, with 7 bases lining up with TRBD1. The CDR3 runs 13 residues. CDR1 is SGHNT, CDR2 YYREEE, per germline (reference sequence). The CDR3 DNA reads TGTGCCAGCAGCCAGCAAGGCCCCGACAGGGTATCCTTC. Protein sequence: CASSQQGPDRVSF. Together with reference TRBV5-4 and TRBJ1-2, the CDR3 gives the full variable domain: ETGVTQSPTHLIKTRGQQVTLRCSSQSGHNTVSWYQQALGQGPQFIFQYYREEENGRGNFPPRFSGLQFPNYSSELNVNALELDDSALYLCASSQQGPDRVSFGSGTRLTVV.

This chain links TRBV7-8 with TRBJ2-2; D is undetermined. Germline V gene lookup returns CDR1 SGHVS and CDR2 FQNEAQ. This CDR3 comprises 14 residues. V lost 3 bases and J 4 bases, leaving 9 bases between the germline ends. CDR3 in DNA: TGTGCCAGCAGCTTTAATGGCTTCACCGGGGAGCTGTTTTTT. It yields the protein CASSFNGFTGELFF. Supplemented by reference TRBV7-8 and TRBJ2-2, the full variable domain reads GAGVSQSPRYKVAKRGQDVALRCDPISGHVSLFWYQQALGQGPEFLTYFQNEAQLDKSGLPSDRFFAERPEGSVSTLKIQRTQQEDSAVYLCASSFNGFTGELFFGEGSRLTVL.

The chain carries TRBV9 and TRBJ1-2; TRBD1 matches 9 bases. CDR1 and CDR2 (germline): SGDLS, YYNGEE. V dropped 2 bases and J dropped 5; count of bases not matched to a gene: 10. The CDR3 loop spans 16 amino acids. As DNA, the CDR3 is TGTGCCAGCAGCGTTAACCGGGACAGGGTAGGATATGGCTACACCTTC. Protein product: CASSVNRDRVGYGYTF.